The 3 T cell receptor beta chains below come from one sample, sequenced in a study of cytomegalovirus exposure and HLA in healthy donors. Both 60 Vbeta primers and 13 Jbeta primers went into the PCR. Sequenced by immunoSEQ multiplex PCR; TCRdb stores in-frame clones only, minus some. The table has 95,000 to 100,000 clones, over 65% seen once. Sequencing was carried out using PBMCs. The receptors originated from a woman aged 55-70 years in good health and CMV-seronegative.

The gene calls are TRBV25-1 and TRBJ2-1; the D gene is possibly TRBD1 (5 bases). Germline values: CDR1 MGHDK, CDR2 SYGVNS. Deletions cut 1 base from V and 1 base from J, with 8 bases between. The CDR3 runs to 15 residues. CDR3 region: CASSEFRTSYNEQFF. CDR3 in DNA: TGTGCCAGCAGTGAATTTCGGACATCCTACAATGAGCAGTTCTTC.

This chain joins TRBV7-2 and TRBJ2-1; 13 nucleotides agree with TRBD2. After removal of 3 bases from V and 8 bases from J, the junction contained 10 bases not matched to a gene. The CDR3 length is 17 residues. The germline V gene encodes CDR1 SGHTA and CDR2 FQGNSA. The CDR3 reads CASSFSGTSGAGDEQFF. DNA of the CDR3: TGTGCCAGCAGCTTCTCTGGGACTAGCGGGGCCGGCGATGAGCAGTTCTTC.

The rearrangement links TRBV7-6 to TRBJ2-7; 8 bases agree with TRBD1. Germline CDR1 and CDR2: SGHVS and FNYEAQ. V dropped 1 base and J dropped 4; count of bases not matched to a gene: 3. There are 14 residues in the CDR3. The CDR3 spells CASSLGQGTYEQYF. As DNA, the CDR3 is TGTGCCAGCAGCTTAGGACAGGGGACATACGAGCAGTACTTC.